The source of this T cell receptor beta chain is a study of blood T cells in healthy people across ages. Study-level results: Older age went with lower TCR beta diversity per million T cells, in a roughly linear way.

CDR1 is MDHEN, CDR2 SYDVKM, per germline. The CDR3 is made up of 14 amino acids. The germline V and J ends were trimmed by 8 bases and 7 bases, with 20 bases remaining between them. With a J-beta primer mix and a sample-barcoded 5' primer, a second PCR ran about 7 to 12 cycles. TCRdb reprocessed the 5' RACE reads with MiXCR, giving one entry per CDR3 protein. Among more than 900,000 distinct CDR3 sequences, 20% to 25% were seen once, and the ten largest hold around 0.75%. As regards this clonotype: Its antigen is not known.

These same records also appear under a second study, on T cells of mothers and their children. That work contributes: There were over 10 million TCR beta CDR3 reads from each mother and around 2.9 million from each child.

The chain recombines TRBV28 with TRBJ2-5; D is unresolved. This clonotype was obtained from a girl aged 2-10 years in good health. The sequenced sample consisted of blood. CDR3 DNA: TGTGCCAGCTCGACAAGGGCCCAGGTTGGGACCCAGTACTTC. Translated, it gives CASSTRAQVGTQYF.